This T cell receptor (beta chain) came from a study of T cell responses to AZD1222 COVID-19 vaccine (dated by TCRdb to the early 2020s). In terms of the full investigation: Because spike-specific TCR depth and breadth did not differ between the two schedules, AZD1222 recipients who got a second dose at roughly 4 weeks were pooled with those who got a second dose at roughly 12 weeks. Enrollment into the trials was organized by age into subgroups of 18-55, 56-69 and 70-plus years, and those subgroups contained roughly 150, 30 and 60 TCR-sequenced participants, respectively. A total of about 240 trial participants underwent TCR sequencing, of whom some 210 received two doses of AZD1222 and 26 received two doses of the MenACWY control vaccine. Findings and caveats that apply to the study as a whole: No day 14 peak-response samples were available, so repertoires were characterized only after the peak T cell response. After two AZD1222 doses, spike-specific TCR breadth and depth were significantly higher than at day 0 and than in MenACWY recipients. CD4 TCRs associated with the vaccine covered the entire spike protein, and the dominant responses were in regions 160-218 and 743-854. Conclusions about previously exposed vaccinees were limited because only six AZD1222 recipients were SARS-CoV-2 seropositive at baseline. Nearly half of unique spike-specific TCRs reportedly recognized epitopes outside regions mutated in the B.1.351 and B.1.1.7 variants. Participants were mostly white British and included more females than males, and it was suggested by the authors that clonal diversity may have been underestimated. In the small 56-69-year group, the increase in depth fell short of significance, most likely because of low power.

As regards this clone: Its antigen is not yet known. There are no base qualities to consult, and no much larger clone falls within one base.

The CDR3 regions of human TCRbeta chains were analyzed by immunosequencing. From the authors' description of their analysis: TCRs in the repertoires were compared against a reference library of SARS-CoV-2-specific TCRs that had been generated with the MIRA antigen-specificity platform. Breadth was defined as the fraction of unique TCRs that were SARS-CoV-2-associated. Depth was defined as the fraction of total T cells that were SARS-CoV-2-associated. Using the MIRA data, each spike-specific TCR was assigned both to the spike region to which the TCR was reactive and to a CD4 or CD8 class. Log10-transformed breadth and depth values were compared by one-way ANOVA with Sidak's multiple comparisons tests. Not all clones reach the TCRdb copy of this immuneACCESS table, which keeps in-frame sequences only. Checked studies attribute under half of the gap to unresolved V genes and leave the rest unexplained. Clone size and the V and J calls come from that table; the DNA yielded D and trimming. Recorded for this sample are 130,000 or so clones; just over 85% of them occurred a single time. In total, the top ten clones hold around 12% of the sample.

Including the terminal cysteine and phenylalanine, the CDR3 comprises 15 residues. Only the CDR3 part of the read is kept: 45 bases, read in frame from the first base. Looking up the germline V gene (reference sequence) yields CDR1 LGHDT and CDR2 YNNKEL. V sheds 3 bases and J sheds 14 bases, leaving 25 bases between their ends. The time point label, read with the paper, signifies: baseline before first vaccination. The vaccinee samples were drawn from two UK trials, COV001 and COV002, one of which was a single-blind randomized controlled phase 2/3 trial testing AZD1222 (ChAdOx1 nCoV-19) in healthy adults. For TCRbeta chain sequencing, PBMC samples from trial participants were taken at day 0 and at day 28 after the second dose.

Source: peripheral blood, taken on day 0 of AZD1222 vaccination. This TCR was recovered from an adult in good health. The chain is encoded by TRBV3-1 (or the pseudogene TRBV3-2) joined to TRBJ1-2; TRBD1 is a weak D gene call, 6 bases matching. Here is the DNA: TGTGCCAGCAGCCAGTCCGACAGGTCGGGTTTGTTGGGGACCTTC. This codes for CASSQSDRSGLLGTF.